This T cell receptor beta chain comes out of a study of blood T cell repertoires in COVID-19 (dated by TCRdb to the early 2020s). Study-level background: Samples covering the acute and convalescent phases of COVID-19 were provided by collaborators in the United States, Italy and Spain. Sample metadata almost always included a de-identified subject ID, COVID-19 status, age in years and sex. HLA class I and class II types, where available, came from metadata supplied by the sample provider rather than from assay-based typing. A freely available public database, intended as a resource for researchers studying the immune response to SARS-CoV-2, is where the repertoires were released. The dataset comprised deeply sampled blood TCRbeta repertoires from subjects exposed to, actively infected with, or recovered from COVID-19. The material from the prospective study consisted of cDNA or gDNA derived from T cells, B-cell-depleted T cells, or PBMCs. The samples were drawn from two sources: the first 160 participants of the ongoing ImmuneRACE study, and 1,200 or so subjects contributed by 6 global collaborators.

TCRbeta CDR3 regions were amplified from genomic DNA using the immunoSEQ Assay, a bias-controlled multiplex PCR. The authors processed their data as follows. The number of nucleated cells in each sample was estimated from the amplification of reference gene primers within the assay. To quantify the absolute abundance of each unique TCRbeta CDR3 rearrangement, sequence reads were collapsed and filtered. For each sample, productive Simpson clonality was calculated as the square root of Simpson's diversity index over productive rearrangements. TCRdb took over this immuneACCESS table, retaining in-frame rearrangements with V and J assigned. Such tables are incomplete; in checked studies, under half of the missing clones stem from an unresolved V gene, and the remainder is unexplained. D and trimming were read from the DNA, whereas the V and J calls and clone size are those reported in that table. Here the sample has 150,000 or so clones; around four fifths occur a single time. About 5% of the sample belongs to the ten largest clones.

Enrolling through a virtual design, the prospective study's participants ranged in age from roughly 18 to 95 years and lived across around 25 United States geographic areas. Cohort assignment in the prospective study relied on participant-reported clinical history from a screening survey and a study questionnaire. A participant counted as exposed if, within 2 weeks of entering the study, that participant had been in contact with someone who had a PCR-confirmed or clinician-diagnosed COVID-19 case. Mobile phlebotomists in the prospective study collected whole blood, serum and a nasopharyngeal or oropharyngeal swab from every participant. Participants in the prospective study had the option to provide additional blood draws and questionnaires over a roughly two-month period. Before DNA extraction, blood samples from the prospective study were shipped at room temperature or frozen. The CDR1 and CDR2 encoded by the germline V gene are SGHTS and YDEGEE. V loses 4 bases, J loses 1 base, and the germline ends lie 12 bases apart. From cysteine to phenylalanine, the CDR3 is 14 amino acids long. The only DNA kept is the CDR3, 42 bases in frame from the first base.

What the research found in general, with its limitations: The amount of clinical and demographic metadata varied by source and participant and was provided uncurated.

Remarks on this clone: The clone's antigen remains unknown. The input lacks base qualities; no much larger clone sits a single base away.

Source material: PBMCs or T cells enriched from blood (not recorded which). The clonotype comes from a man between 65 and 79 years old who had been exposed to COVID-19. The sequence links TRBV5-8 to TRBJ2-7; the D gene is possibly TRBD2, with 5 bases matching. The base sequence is TGTGCCAGCAGCCCCCGGACTTATTCCTACGAGCAGTACTTC. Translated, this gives CASSPRTYSYEQYF. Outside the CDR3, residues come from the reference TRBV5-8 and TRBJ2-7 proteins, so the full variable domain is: EAGVTQSPTHLIKTRGQQATLRCSPISGHTSVYWYQQALGLGLQFLLWYDEGEERNRGNFPPRFSGRQFPNYSSELNVNALELEDSALYLCASSPRTYSYEQYFGPGTRLTVT.